This entry is about one TCR beta chain. TCRdb's table, derived via immunoSEQ multiplex PCR, lists solely in-frame clones and lacks some. This sample has 90,000 to 100,000 clones, with approximately 85% found just once. The CDR3 has 11 residues. The V gene's germline CDR1 is GTSNPN and CDR2 SVGIG (reference sequence). The sample is drawn from a study of OX40 agonist ivuxolimab in advanced cancers. Study as a whole: Clinicians treated patients with ivuxolimab, an agonistic anti-OX40 (CD134) antibody. Aged roughly 23 to 90 with a mean of roughly 65 years, they were approximately 80% male.

The clonotype originates from an adult with an advanced solid tumor such as melanoma, head and neck, liver or kidney cancer. Sequences were derived from CD4+ or CD8+ T cells sorted from blood, sampled in a trial of the OX40 agonist ivuxolimab. J is TRBJ2-5 and V is TRBV30; D possibly corresponds to TRBD2 (6 bases). Gene TRBJ2-7 matches the end of the DNA better, so the J call may be wrong. The CDR3 region has the DNA TGTGCCTGGAGTTTGACTAGCGAGCAGTACTTC. Translation: CAWSLTSEQYF.